Included here is one T cell receptor (beta chain) sequence, with context. This record belongs to a study of blood T cell repertoires in COVID-19. Germline V CDR1 and CDR2: SGHNT, YYREEE (reference sequence). V lost 0 bases and J 4 bases, leaving 10 bases between the germline ends. This CDR3 spans 15 amino acids. Clones were read by immunoSEQ multiplex PCR, and TCRdb kept only the in-frame ones, dropping some. The data hold 350,000 to 400,000 clones, with 89% observed a single time. V is TRBV5-4 and J is TRBJ1-4; possibly TRBD1 for D (5 bases). Sequenced input: PBMCs or T cells enriched from blood (not recorded which). The sequence was collected from a woman under 40 who had recovered from COVID-19. CDR3: CASSLVGGGNEKLFF. The CDR3 DNA follows: TGTGCCAGCAGCTTGGTGGGCGGGGGTAATGAAAAACTGTTTTTT.